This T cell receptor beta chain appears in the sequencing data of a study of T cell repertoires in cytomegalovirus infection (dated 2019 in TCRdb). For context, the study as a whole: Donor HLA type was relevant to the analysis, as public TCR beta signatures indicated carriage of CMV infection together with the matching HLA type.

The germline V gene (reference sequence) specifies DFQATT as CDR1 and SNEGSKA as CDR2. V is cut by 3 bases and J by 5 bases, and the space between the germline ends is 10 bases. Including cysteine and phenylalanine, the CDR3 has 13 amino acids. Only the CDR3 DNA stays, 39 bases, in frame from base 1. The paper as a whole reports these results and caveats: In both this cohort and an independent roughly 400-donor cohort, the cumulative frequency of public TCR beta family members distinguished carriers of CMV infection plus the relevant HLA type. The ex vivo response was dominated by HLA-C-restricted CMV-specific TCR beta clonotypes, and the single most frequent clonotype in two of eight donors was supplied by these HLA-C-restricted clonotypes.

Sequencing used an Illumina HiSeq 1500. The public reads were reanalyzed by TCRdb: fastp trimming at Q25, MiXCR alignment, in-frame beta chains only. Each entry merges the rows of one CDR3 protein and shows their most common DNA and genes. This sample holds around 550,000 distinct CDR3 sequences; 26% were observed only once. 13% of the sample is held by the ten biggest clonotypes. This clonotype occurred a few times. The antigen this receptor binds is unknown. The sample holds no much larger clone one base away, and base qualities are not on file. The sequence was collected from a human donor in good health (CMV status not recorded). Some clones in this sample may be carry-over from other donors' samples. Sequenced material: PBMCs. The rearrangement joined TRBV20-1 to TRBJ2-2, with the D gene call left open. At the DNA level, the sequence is TGCAGTGCTAGTCGGAGCAATACCGGGGAGCTGTTTTTT. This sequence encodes CSASRSNTGELFF.